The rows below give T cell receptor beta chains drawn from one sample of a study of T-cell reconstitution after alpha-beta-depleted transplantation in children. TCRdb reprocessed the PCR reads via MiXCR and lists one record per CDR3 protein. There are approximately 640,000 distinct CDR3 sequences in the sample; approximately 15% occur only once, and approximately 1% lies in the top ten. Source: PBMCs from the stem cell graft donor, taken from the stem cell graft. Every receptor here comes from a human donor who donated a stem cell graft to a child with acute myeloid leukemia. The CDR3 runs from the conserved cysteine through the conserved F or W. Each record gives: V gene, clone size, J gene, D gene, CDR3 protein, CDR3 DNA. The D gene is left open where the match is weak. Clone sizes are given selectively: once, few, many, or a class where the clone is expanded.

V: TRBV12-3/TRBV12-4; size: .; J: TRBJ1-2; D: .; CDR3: CASSLSLRGYTF; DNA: TGTGCCAGCAGTTTGAGTCTGCGGGGCTACACCTTC
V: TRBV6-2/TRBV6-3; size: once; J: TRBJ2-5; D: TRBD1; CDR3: CASRLRGRQETQYF; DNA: TGTGCCAGCAGACTCAGGGGGCGCCAAGAGACCCAGTACTTC
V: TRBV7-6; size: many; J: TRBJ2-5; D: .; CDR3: CASSSQNLRQETQYF; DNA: TGTGCCAGCAGCTCCCAAAATTTGAGACAAGAGACCCAGTACTTC
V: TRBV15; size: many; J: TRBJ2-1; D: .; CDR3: CATRFPGFNEQFF; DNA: TGTGCCACCCGGTTCCCGGGCTTCAATGAGCAGTTCTTC
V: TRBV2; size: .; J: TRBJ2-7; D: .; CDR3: CASGLGVHF; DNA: TGTGCCAGCGGGCTGGGGGTGCACTTC
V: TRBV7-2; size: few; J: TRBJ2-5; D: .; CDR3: CASSLKRGAQETQYF; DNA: TGTGCCAGCAGCTTAAAACGGGGGGCCCAAGAGACCCAGTACTTC
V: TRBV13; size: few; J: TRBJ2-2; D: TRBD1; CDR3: CASSPGGRPNTGELFF; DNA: TGTGCCAGCAGCCCAGGGGGCAGACCGAACACCGGGGAGCTGTTTTTT
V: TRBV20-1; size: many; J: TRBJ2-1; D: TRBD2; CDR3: CSAVGSGVNPYNEQFF; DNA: TGCAGTGCCGTGGGGAGCGGGGTTAATCCCTACAATGAGCAGTTCTTC
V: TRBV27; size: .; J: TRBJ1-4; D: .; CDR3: CASSFRGVGEKLFF; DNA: TGTGCCAGCAGTTTTCGAGGCGTTGGTGAAAAACTGTTTTTT
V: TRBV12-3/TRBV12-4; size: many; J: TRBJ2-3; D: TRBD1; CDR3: CASRGTGSTDTQYF; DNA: TGTGCCAGCAGGGGGACAGGGAGCACAGATACGCAGTATTTT
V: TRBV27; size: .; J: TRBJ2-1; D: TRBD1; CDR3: CASSLWQGAVEQFF; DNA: TGTGCCAGCAGTTTGTGGCAGGGGGCTGTTGAGCAGTTCTTC
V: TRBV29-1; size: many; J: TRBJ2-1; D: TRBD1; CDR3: CSVETGAWYNEQFF; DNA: TGCAGCGTAGAAACAGGGGCTTGGTACAATGAGCAGTTCTTC
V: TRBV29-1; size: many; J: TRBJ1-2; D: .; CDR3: CSVARNNGYTF; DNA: TGCAGCGTTGCCAGGAACAATGGCTACACCTTC
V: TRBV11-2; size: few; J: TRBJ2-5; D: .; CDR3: CASSLVPGLRLYQETQYF; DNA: TGTGCCAGCAGCTTAGTCCCAGGACTTAGACTGTACCAAGAGACCCAGTACTTC
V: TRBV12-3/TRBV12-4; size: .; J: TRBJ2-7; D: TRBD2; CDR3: CASSWGLAGGSYEQYF; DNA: TGTGCCAGCAGTTGGGGACTAGCGGGGGGCTCCTACGAGCAGTACTTC
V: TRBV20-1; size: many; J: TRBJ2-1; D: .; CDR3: CSAPRTDTVYNEQFF; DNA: TGCAGTGCCCCCAGGACCGATACAGTATACAATGAGCAGTTCTTC
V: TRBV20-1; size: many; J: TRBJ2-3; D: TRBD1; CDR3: CSAIETGVDTQYF; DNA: TGCAGTGCGATCGAAACAGGGGTAGATACGCAGTATTTT
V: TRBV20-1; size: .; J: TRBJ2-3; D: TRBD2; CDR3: CSASRNVAGGKDTQYF; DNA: TGCAGTGCTAGTAGGAATGTAGCGGGGGGCAAAGATACGCAGTATTTT
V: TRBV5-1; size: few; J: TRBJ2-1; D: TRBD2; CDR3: CASHSGGKYNEQFF; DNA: TGCGCCAGCCATAGCGGGGGGAAGTACAATGAGCAGTTCTTC
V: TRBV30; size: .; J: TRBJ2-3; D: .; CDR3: CAWSVPPTDTQYF; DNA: TGTGCCTGGAGTGTACCTCCCACAGATACGCAGTATTTT
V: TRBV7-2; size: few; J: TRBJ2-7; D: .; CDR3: CASSLVGINEQYF; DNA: TGTGCCAGCAGCTTAGTAGGGATCAACGAGCAGTACTTC
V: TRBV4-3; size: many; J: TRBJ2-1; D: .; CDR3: CASSREGQPYNEQFF; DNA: TGCGCCAGCAGCAGGGAGGGACAGCCCTACAATGAGCAGTTCTTC
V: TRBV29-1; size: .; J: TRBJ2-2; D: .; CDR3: CSGVGAGGELFF; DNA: TGCAGCGGGGTCGGGGCGGGCGGGGAGCTGTTTTTT
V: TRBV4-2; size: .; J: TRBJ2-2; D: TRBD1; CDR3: CASSADRGGTGELFF; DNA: TGTGCCAGCAGCGCCGACAGGGGGGGGACCGGGGAGCTGTTTTTT
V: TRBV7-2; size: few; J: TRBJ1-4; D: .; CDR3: CASSTGTDNEKLFF; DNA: TGTGCCAGCAGCACCGGGACGGATAATGAAAAACTGTTTTTT
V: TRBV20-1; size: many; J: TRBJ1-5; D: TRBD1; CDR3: CSAPSRGQLNQPQHF; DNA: TGCAGTGCTCCCTCTAGGGGGCAGCTTAATCAGCCCCAGCATTTT
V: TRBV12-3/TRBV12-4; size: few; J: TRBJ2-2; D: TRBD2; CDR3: CASRLAGGAGELFF; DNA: TGTGCCAGCAGACTAGCGGGGGGCGCCGGGGAGCTGTTTTTT
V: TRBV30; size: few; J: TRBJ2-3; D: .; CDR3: CAWSVLGRVSTDTQYF; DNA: TGTGCCTGGAGTGTATTAGGCAGAGTGAGCACAGATACGCAGTATTTT
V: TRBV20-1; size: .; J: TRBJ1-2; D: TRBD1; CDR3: CSAPPGTGDWWGYTF; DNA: TGCAGTGCCCCACCCGGGACAGGCGATTGGTGGGGCTACACCTTC
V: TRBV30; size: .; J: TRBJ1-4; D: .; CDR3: CAWSGQETNEKLFF; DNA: TGTGCCTGGAGTGGACAGGAAACTAATGAAAAACTGTTTTTT
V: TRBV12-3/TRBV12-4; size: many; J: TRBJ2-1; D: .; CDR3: CASSSFNEQFF; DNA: TGTGCCAGCAGTTCCTTCAATGAGCAGTTCTTC
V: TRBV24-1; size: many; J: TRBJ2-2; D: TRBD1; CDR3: CATVATGETGELFF; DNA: TGTGCCACCGTAGCAACAGGGGAGACCGGGGAGCTGTTTTTT
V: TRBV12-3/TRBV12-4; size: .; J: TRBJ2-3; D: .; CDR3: CASSRDPLYAAQTDTQYF; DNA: TGTGCCAGCAGCCGGGACCCCCTATACGCGGCGCAAACAGATACGCAGTATTTT
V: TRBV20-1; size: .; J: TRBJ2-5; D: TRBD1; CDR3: CSAVVRGRETQYF; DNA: TGCAGTGCTGTAGTTAGGGGGCGAGAGACCCAGTACTTC
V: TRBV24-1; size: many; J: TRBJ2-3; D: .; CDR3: CATSDGSGADTQYF; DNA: TGTGCCACCAGTGACGGTTCCGGGGCAGATACGCAGTATTTT
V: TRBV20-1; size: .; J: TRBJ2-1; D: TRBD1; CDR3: CSARDQDRGSYNEQFF; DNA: TGCAGTGCTAGAGACCAAGACAGGGGCTCCTACAATGAGCAGTTCTTC
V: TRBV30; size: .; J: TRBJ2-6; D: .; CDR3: CAWSAGTGANVLTF; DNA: TGTGCCTGGTCCGCAGGGACTGGGGCCAACGTCCTGACTTTC
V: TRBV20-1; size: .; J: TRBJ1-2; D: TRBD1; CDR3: CCASRSGTGDYGYTF; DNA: TGCTGTGCTTCCCGCTCCGGGACAGGCGACTATGGCTACACCTTC
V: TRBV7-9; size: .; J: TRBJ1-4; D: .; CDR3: CASSAPRGGGEKLFF; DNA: TGTGCCAGCAGCGCTCCCAGGGGAGGGGGTGAAAAACTGTTTTTT
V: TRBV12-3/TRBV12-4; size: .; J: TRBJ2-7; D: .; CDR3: CASSFDISYEQYF; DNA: TGTGCCAGCAGTTTCGACATTTCCTACGAGCAGTACTTC
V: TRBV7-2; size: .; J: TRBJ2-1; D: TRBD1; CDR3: CASSFAGQGHNEQFF; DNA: TGTGCCAGCAGCTTCGCGGGACAGGGCCACAATGAGCAGTTCTTC
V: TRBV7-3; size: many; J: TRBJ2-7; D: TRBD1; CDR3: CASSSGQGGEQYF; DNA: TGTGCCAGCAGCTCCGGACAGGGTGGGGAGCAGTACTTC
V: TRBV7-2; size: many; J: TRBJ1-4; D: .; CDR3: CASSPTVRQGWEKLFF; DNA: TGTGCCAGCAGCCCGACGGTCCGCCAGGGTTGGGAAAAACTGTTTTTT
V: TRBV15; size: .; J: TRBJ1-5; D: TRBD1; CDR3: CATSAQGAKWYSNQPQHF; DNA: TGTGCCACCAGCGCCCAGGGGGCGAAGTGGTATAGCAATCAGCCCCAGCATTTT